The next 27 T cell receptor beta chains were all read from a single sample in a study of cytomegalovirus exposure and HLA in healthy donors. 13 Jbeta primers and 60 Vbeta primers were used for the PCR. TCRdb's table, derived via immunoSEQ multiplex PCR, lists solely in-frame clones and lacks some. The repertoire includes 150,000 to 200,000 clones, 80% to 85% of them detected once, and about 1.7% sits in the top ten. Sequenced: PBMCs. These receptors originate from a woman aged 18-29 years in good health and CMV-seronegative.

The CDR3 sequence is CASGRGPDTQYF. CDR3 DNA: TGTGCCAGCGGGAGGGGCCCAGATACGCAGTATTTT. The rearrangement joins TRBV7-9 to TRBJ2-3; 7 nucleotides line up with TRBD2. Germline CDR1 reads SEHNR; CDR2 reads FQNEAQ (reference sequence). This CDR3 region has 12 residues. J was trimmed by 4 bases and V by 8 bases; bases with no gene match: 3.

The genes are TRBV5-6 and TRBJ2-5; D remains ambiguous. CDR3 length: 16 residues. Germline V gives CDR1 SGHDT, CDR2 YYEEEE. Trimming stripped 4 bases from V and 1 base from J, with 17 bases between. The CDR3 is CASSIRRVRSQETQYF. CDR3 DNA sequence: TGTGCCAGCAGCATCCGACGAGTGCGGTCCCAAGAGACCCAGTACTTC.

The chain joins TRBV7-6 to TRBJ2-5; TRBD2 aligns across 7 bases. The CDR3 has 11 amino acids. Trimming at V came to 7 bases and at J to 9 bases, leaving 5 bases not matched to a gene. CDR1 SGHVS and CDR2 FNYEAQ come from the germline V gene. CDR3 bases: TGTGCCAGCAAGCAGGGAGGGGCCCAGTACTTC. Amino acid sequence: CASKQGGAQYF. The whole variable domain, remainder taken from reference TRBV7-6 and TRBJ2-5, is GAGVSQSPRYKVTKRGQDVALRCDPISGHVSLYWYRQALGQGPEFLTYFNYEAQQDKSGLPNDRFSAERPEGSISTLTIQRTEQRDSAMYRCASKQGGAQYFGPGTRLLVL.

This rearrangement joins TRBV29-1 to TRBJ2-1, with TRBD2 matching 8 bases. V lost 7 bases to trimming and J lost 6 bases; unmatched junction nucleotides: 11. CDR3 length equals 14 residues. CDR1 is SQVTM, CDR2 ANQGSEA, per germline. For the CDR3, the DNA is TGCAGCGCGCTTGCCCCACTAGCGGTCAATGAGCAGTTCTTC. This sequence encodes CSALAPLAVNEQFF.

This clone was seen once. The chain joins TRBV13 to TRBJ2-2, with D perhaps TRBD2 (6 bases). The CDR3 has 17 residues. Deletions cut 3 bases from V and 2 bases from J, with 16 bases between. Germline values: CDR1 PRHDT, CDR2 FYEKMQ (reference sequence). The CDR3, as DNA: TGTGCCAGCAGCTTCAAACACCCCGGGACTAACACCGGGGAGCTGTTTTTT. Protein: CASSFKHPGTNTGELFF.

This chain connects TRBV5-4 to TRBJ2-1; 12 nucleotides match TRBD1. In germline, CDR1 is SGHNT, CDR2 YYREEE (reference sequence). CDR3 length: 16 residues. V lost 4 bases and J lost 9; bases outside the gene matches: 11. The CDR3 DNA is TGTGCCAGCAGCGCCGAGGGGACAGGGGGCTCGGTTGAGCAGTTCTTC. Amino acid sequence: CASSAEGTGGSVEQFF.

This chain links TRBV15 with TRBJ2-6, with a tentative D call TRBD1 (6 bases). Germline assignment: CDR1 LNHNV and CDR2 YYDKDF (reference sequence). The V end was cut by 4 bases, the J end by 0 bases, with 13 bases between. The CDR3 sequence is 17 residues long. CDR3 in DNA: TGTGCCACCAGCACACAGGGTTCTCTCTCTGGGGCCAACGTCCTGACTTTC. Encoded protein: CATSTQGSLSGANVLTF.

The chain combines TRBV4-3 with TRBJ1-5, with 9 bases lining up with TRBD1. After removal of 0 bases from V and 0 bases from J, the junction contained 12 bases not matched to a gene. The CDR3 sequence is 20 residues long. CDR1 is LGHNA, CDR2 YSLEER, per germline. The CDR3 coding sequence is TGCGCCAGCAGCCAAGATGCAAAGGACAGGGGACTCCCTAGCAATCAGCCCCAGCATTTT. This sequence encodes CASSQDAKDRGLPSNQPQHF.

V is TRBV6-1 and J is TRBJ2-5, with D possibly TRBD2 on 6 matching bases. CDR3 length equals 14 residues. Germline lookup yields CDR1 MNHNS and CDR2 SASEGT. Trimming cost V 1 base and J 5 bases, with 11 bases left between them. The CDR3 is CASSEVAGRETQYF. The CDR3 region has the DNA TGTGCCAGCAGTGAAGTGGCAGGGAGGGAGACCCAGTACTTC.

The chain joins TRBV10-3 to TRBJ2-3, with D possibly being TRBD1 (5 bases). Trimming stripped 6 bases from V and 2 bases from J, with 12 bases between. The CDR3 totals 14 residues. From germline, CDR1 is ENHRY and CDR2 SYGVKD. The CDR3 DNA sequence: TGTGCCATCAGAGAGACACAGGACACAGATACGCAGTATTTT. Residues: CAIRETQDTDTQYF.

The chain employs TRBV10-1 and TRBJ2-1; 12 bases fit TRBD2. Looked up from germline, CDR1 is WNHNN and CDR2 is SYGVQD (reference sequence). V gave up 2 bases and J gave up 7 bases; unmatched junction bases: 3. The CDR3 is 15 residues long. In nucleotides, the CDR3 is TGCGCCAGCAGTGAGGGGACTAGCGGGCGTAATGAGCAGTTCTTC. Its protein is CASSEGTSGRNEQFF.

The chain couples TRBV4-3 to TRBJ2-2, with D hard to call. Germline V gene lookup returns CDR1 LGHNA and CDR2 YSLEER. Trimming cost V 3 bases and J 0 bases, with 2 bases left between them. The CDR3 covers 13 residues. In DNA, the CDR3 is TGCGCCAGCAGCCACGCGAACACCGGGGAGCTGTTTTTT. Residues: CASSHANTGELFF.

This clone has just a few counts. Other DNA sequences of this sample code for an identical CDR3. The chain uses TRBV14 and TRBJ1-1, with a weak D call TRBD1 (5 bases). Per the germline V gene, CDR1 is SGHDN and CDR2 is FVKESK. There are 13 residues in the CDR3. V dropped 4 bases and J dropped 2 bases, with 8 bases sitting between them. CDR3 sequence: CASSLGQNTEAFF. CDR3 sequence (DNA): TGTGCCAGCAGCCTAGGACAAAACACTGAAGCTTTCTTT.

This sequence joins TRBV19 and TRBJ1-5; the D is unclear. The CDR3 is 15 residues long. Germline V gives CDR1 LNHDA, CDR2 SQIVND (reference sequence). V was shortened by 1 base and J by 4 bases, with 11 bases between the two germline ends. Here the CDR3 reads CASSIVLSRNQPQHF. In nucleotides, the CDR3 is TGTGCCAGTAGTATAGTTTTAAGTCGGAATCAGCCCCAGCATTTT.

Here the CDR3 reads CASSPVAGVPADTQYF. Written as DNA, the CDR3 is TGTGCCAGCAGCCCTGTAGCGGGAGTCCCGGCAGATACGCAGTATTTT. The chain links TRBV14 to TRBJ2-3; 9 bases map to TRBD2. This CDR3 is built from 16 residues. The germline CDR1 and CDR2 sequences are SGHDN and FVKESK. V gave up 4 bases and J gave up 4 bases; unmatched junction bases: 9.

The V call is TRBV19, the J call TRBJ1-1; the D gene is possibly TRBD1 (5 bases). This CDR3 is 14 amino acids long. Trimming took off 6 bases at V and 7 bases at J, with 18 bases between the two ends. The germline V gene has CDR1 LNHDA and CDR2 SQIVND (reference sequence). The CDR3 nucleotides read TGTGCCAGTAGCCCCTTCCCAGGGCTAGATGAAGCTTTCTTT. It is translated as CASSPFPGLDEAFF.

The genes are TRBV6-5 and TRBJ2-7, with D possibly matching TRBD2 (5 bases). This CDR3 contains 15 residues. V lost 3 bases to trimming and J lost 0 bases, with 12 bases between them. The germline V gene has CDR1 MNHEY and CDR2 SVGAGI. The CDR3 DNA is TGTGCCAGCAGTTATCGCGGGTTGGGCTCCTACGAGCAGTACTTC. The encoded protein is CASSYRGLGSYEQYF.

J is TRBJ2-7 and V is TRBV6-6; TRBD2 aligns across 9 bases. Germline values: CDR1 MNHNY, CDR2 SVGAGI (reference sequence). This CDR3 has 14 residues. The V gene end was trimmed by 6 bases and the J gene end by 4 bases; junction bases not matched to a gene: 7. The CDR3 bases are TGTGCCAGCAGCTTCGCGGGAGGGAATTACGAGCAGTACTTC. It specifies CASSFAGGNYEQYF.

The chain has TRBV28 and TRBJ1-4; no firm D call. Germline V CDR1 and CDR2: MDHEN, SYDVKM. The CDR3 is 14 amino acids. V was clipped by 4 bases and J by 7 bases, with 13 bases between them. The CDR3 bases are TGTGCCAGCAGTTCCAACAGTTTTGGTGAAAAACTGTTTTTT. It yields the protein CASSSNSFGEKLFF.

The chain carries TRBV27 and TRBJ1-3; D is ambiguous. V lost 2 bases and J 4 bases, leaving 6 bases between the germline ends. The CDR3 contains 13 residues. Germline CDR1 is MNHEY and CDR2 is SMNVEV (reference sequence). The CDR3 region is CASSLAGGNTIYF. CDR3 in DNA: TGTGCCAGCAGTTTAGCGGGGGGAAACACCATATATTTT.

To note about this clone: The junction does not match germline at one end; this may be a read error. CDR3 loop: CSSSLPRVAGRTGELFF. The CDR3 DNA follows: TGTTCCAGCAGCTTACCGAGGGTAGCGGGAAGAACCGGGGAGCTGTTTTTT. The chain uses TRBV7-9 and TRBJ2-2; the match to TRBD2 covers 8 bases. The CDR3 runs to 17 residues. Looked up from germline, CDR1 is SEHNR and CDR2 is FQNEAQ (reference sequence).

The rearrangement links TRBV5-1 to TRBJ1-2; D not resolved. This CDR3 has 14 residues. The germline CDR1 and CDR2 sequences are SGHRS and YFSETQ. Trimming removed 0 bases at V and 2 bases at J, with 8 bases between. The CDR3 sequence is CASSLVTDNYGYTF. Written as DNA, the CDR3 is TGCGCCAGCAGCTTGGTCACAGACAACTATGGCTACACCTTC.

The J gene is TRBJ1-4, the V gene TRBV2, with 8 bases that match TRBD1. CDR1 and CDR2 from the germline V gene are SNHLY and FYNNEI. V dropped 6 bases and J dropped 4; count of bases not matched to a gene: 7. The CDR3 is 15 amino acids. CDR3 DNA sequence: TGTGCCAGCAGCCAGACAGGGGCCCATAATGAAAAACTGTTTTTT. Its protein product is CASSQTGAHNEKLFF.

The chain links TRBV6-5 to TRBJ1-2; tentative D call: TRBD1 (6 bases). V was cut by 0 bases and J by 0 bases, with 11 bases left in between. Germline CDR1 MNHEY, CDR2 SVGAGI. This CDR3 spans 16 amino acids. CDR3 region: CASSYSGQIPNYGYTF. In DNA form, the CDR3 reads TGTGCCAGCAGTTACTCAGGACAGATTCCTAACTATGGCTACACCTTC.

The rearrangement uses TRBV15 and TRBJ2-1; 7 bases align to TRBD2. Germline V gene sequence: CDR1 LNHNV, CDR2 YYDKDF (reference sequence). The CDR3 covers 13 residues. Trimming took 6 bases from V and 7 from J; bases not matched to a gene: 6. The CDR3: CATRAGVWNEQFF. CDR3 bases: TGTGCCACCAGGGCGGGAGTATGGAATGAGCAGTTCTTC.

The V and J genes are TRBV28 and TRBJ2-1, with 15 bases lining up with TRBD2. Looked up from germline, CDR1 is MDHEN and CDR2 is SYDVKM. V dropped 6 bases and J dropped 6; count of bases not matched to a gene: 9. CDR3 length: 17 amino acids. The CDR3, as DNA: TGTGCCAGCAGCCCTGGACTAGCGGGAGGGCCTGGCAATGAGCAGTTCTTC. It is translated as CASSPGLAGGPGNEQFF.

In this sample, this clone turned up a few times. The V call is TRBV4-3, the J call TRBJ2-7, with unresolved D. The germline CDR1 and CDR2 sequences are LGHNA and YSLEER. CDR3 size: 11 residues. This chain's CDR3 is CAERLYYEQYF. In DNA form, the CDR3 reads TGCGCAGAGCGTCTGTACTACGAGCAGTACTTC.